A single sample gave rise to the 2 T cell receptor beta chains below, sequenced in a study of T cell responses to AZD1222 COVID-19 vaccine. Assay used: immunoSEQ multiplex PCR; TCRdb lists only in-frame clones, some missing. The sample consists of tens of thousands of clones, approximately 88% of them appearing once. The sequencing used peripheral blood, collected on day 0 of AZD1222 vaccination. The receptors were sampled from an adult in good health.

The J gene is TRBJ2-1, the V gene TRBV10-3; D remains unclear. Deletions cut 4 bases from V and 1 base from J, with 11 bases between. The germline V gene has CDR1 ENHRY and CDR2 SYGVKD. This CDR3 region has 15 residues. This CDR3 is CAISGSNPSYNEQFF. CDR3 DNA sequence: TGTGCCATCAGTGGTTCTAATCCGTCCTACAATGAGCAGTTCTTC.

The V gene is TRBV11-2, the J gene TRBJ1-4; TRBD1 agrees at 9 bases. The CDR3 is 15 residues long. V gave up 6 bases and J gave up 5 bases; unmatched junction bases: 7. The germline V gene has CDR1 SGHAT and CDR2 FQNNGV. The CDR3 DNA reads as TGTGCCAGCAGTTACCGCGGGACAGGGAATGAAAAACTGTTTTTT. As protein: CASSYRGTGNEKLFF.